This T cell receptor (beta chain) was captured by sequencing in a study of monozygotic twins with inflammatory bowel disease. As concerns this clonotype: Antigen: not known.

Study-wide findings and caveats: Diversity of TCRbeta measured by inverse Simpson was lower in IBD patients than in healthy co-twins.

The CDR3 is 13 amino acids. In germline, CDR1 is MNHNS, CDR2 SASEGT. Researchers used 3500 ng of total RNA for each TCR library. UMIs incorporating a 6-nucleotide sample barcode were appended by means of template switching. Reprocessing the 5' RACE reads, TCRdb reports a single entry for every CDR3 protein and omits DNA. The specimen's table records about 420,000 distinct CDR3 sequences. The receptor comes from a human donor with ulcerative colitis or Crohn's disease, or a healthy co-twin of an affected twin (not recorded which). The chain uses TRBV6-1 and TRBJ1-2. The sequencing sample was made of blood. The CDR3 loop is CASRGTAYYGYTF.